The clone carrying this T cell receptor beta chain was seen more than once but under ten times. Its antigen is unidentified. In making TCR beta libraries, quantitative 5'-RACE with molecular barcodes was used. Each CDR3 protein is one row after TCRdb ran MiXCR on the 5' RACE reads. The sample lists approximately 220,000 distinct CDR3 sequences; 18% were seen once. This sample is drawn from a study of CD8 T cells in ankylosing spondylitis. Study conclusions and caveats: The clones that were linked to disease were reported to be significantly enriched in matched synovial fluid samples from ankylosing spondylitis patients. The study identified a TCR beta motif of several highly homologous variants that appeared characteristic of ankylosing spondylitis blood.

CDR1 is MNHEY and CDR2 is SMNVEV in the germline V gene (reference sequence). The CDR3 is 14 amino acids. V lost 5 bases to trimming and J lost 7 bases, with 14 bases between them. The genes are TRBV27 and TRBJ2-2; D might be TRBD2 (5 bases). The sequence was collected from a male donor with ankylosing spondylitis. Sequencing was carried out using blood, either unsorted or a sorted T cell fraction (not recorded which). The CDR3 reads CASSTPPGFGELFF. In DNA form, the CDR3 reads TGTGCCAGCAGTACCCCCCCGGGGTTCGGGGAGCTGTTTTTT.